This is a list of T cell receptor beta chains from one sample in a study of response to subunit inactivated influenza vaccine. Each CDR3 protein is one row after TCRdb ran MiXCR on the RT-PCR reads. Among roughly 710,000 distinct CDR3 sequences listed, about 14% were seen once. This sample comprised PBMCs from blood, obtained 14 days before vaccination. These TCRs come from a man aged 50-59 years who received an inactivated influenza vaccine. The CDR3 runs from the conserved cysteine through the conserved F or W. The D gene is left open where the match is weak. Where a row states a size, it is once, few, many or the class of an expanded clone; other rows omit it.

j_gene | abundance | d_gene | v_gene | CDR3aa | CDR3nt
TRBJ2-7 | many | NA | TRBV7-2 | CASSSGRLSYEQYF | TGTGCCAGCAGCTCGGGACGCCTCTCCTACGAGCAGTACTTC
TRBJ1-5 | NA | NA | TRBV7-2 | CASSLTVPNQPQHF | TGTGCCAGCAGCTTGACAGTACCCAATCAGCCCCAGCATTTT
TRBJ1-5 | NA | NA | TRBV6-5 | CASSYPETAYSNQPQHF | TGTGCCAGCAGTTACCCAGAGACAGCTTATAGCAATCAGCCCCAGCATTTT
TRBJ2-5 | NA | TRBD1 | TRBV4-3 | CASSQEGTGPGETQYF | TGCGCCAGCAGCCAAGAGGGGACAGGGCCGGGGGAGACCCAGTACTTC
TRBJ1-1 | few | TRBD1 | TRBV28 | CASTSWDRSNTEAFF | TGTGCCAGCACATCCTGGGACAGGTCGAACACTGAAGCTTTCTTT
TRBJ2-5 | NA | TRBD1 | TRBV5-1 | CASSLADRDQETQYF | TGCGCCAGCAGCTTGGCCGACAGGGATCAAGAGACCCAGTACTTC
TRBJ2-7 | NA | TRBD1 | TRBV20-1 | CSAREHGTGWYEQYF | TGCAGTGCTAGAGAACACGGGACAGGCTGGTACGAGCAGTACTTC
TRBJ2-3 | few | TRBD1 | TRBV20-1 | CSARDRDTQYF | TGCAGTGCCCGGGACAGAGATACGCAGTATTTT
TRBJ1-2 | many | NA | TRBV7-2 | CASSAGRDYGYTF | TGTGCCAGCAGTGCGGGCAGGGACTATGGCTACACCTTC
TRBJ2-5 | few | TRBD1 | TRBV5-1 | CASSLGGPGQQETQYF | TGCGCCAGCAGCTTGGGGGGACCGGGACAGCAAGAGACCCAGTACTTC
TRBJ2-7 | few | TRBD2 | TRBV4-3 | CASSSAAGGPYEQYF | TGCGCCAGCAGTTCAGCCGCGGGAGGGCCCTACGAGCAGTACTTC
TRBJ2-2 | NA | NA | TRBV6-1 | CASTPSYGTGGELFF | TGTGCCAGCACCCCCTCTTACGGGACGGGGGGGGAGCTGTTTTTT
TRBJ2-1 | NA | TRBD2 | TRBV20-1 | CSARDLLAGFDEQFF | TGCAGTGCTAGAGATCTTCTAGCGGGATTTGATGAGCAGTTCTTC
TRBJ2-3 | many | NA | TRBV4-3 | CASSPSPGLTDTQYF | TGCGCCAGCAGCCCATCTCCGGGACTTACAGATACGCAGTATTTT
TRBJ2-5 | NA | TRBD2 | TRBV28 | CASSLLTSGVKKETQYF | TGTGCCAGCAGTCTACTCACTAGCGGGGTAAAGAAGGAGACCCAGTACTTC
TRBJ2-7 | NA | TRBD2 | TRBV7-2 | CASKLIAGANYEQYF | TGTGCCAGCAAACTGATAGCGGGAGCAAACTACGAGCAGTACTTC
TRBJ2-3 | few | NA | TRBV19 | CASSMVGGTDTQYF | TGTGCCAGTAGTATGGTGGGTGGCACAGATACGCAGTATTTT
TRBJ2-6 | NA | NA | TRBV11-1 | CASSSPSHVPRGANVLTF | TGTGCCAGCAGCTCTCCTAGTCATGTCCCGAGGGGGGCCAACGTCCTGACTTTC
TRBJ1-1 | few | NA | TRBV7-9 | CASSDPRAGAYEAFF | TGTGCCAGCAGCGACCCCAGGGCAGGGGCTTATGAAGCTTTCTTT
TRBJ1-2 | NA | NA | TRBV5-6 | CASSLRGMRAYGYTF | TGTGCCAGTTCGTTGCGGGGAATGAGGGCGTATGGCTACACCTTC
TRBJ2-5 | NA | NA | TRBV5-6 | CASSLELTGRGETQYF | TGTGCCAGCAGCTTGGAACTGACAGGGAGGGGAGAGACCCAGTACTTC
TRBJ2-3 | NA | NA | TRBV10-3 | CAISGSRGDTQYF | TGTGCCATCAGTGGATCTAGGGGGGATACGCAGTATTTT
TRBJ2-2 | many | NA | TRBV29-1 | CSVDRSGELFF | TGCAGCGTTGACAGGTCCGGGGAGCTGTTTTTT
TRBJ2-2 | few | NA | TRBV5-5 | CASSFQSGTNTGELFF | TGTGCCAGCAGTTTCCAGTCGGGGACGAACACCGGGGAGCTGTTTTTT
TRBJ2-5 | NA | NA | TRBV7-7 | CASSFSTGGAETQYF | TGTGCTAGCAGCTTCTCGACGGGGGGCGCAGAGACCCAGTACTTC
TRBJ1-1 | few | NA | TRBV6-1 | CASRSIGTHPMNTEAFF | TGTGCCAGCAGAAGCATCGGGACACACCCCATGAACACTGAAGCTTTCTTT
TRBJ2-7 | many | NA | TRBV7-2 | CASSLHSGADYEQYF | TGTGCCAGCAGCCTCCACTCCGGGGCGGACTACGAGCAGTACTTC
TRBJ1-2 | many | NA | TRBV2 | CASSKEGSGKANYGYTF | TGTGCCAGCAGTAAGGAGGGCTCGGGAAAAGCTAACTATGGCTACACCTTC
TRBJ1-5 | NA | NA | TRBV6-2/TRBV6-3 | CASSPRGILSNQPQHF | TGTGCCAGCAGTCCTCGAGGGATCCTTAGCAATCAGCCCCAGCATTTT
TRBJ2-7 | NA | NA | TRBV7-2 | CASSLADSFYEQYF | TGTGCCAGCAGCTTAGCCGACAGCTTCTACGAGCAGTACTTC
TRBJ2-1 | few | TRBD2 | TRBV7-2 | CASSLTSGKVNEQFF | TGTGCCAGCAGCTTGACTAGCGGGAAGGTCAATGAGCAGTTCTTC
TRBJ2-1 | NA | TRBD2 | TRBV28 | CASSSGGKSYNEQFF | TGTGCCAGCAGTAGCGGGGGCAAAAGCTACAATGAGCAGTTCTTC
TRBJ2-1 | few | NA | TRBV7-2 | CASSSILSPRRFF | TGTGCCAGCAGCTCAATTTTGTCCCCTCGGCGGTTCTTC
TRBJ2-3 | NA | NA | TRBV20-1 | CSAKSGTNTDTQYF | TGCAGTGCGAAATCCGGGACAAACACAGATACGCAGTATTTT
TRBJ2-5 | NA | NA | TRBV9 | CASSGGPRETQYF | TGTGCCAGCAGCGGGGGGCCAAGAGAGACCCAGTACTTC
TRBJ2-2 | few | NA | TRBV15 | CATSRDAGSNTGELFF | TGTGCCACCAGCAGAGACGCGGGGTCGAACACCGGGGAGCTGTTTTTT
TRBJ2-3 | few | NA | TRBV5-6 | CASSLVTGQITDTQYF | TGTGCCAGCAGCTTGGTCACGGGCCAAATCACAGATACGCAGTATTTT
TRBJ2-5 | NA | TRBD1 | TRBV11-2 | CASGTGTAKGTQYF | TGTGCCAGCGGAACCGGGACAGCGAAAGGGACCCAGTACTTC
TRBJ1-1 | few | NA | TRBV27 | CASSLSGSGASFF | TGTGCCAGCAGTTTATCGGGTAGTGGAGCGAGTTTCTTT
TRBJ2-1 | NA | TRBD2 | TRBV5-5 | CASSNLAGAYNEQFF | TGTGCCAGCAGCAACCTAGCGGGTGCTTACAATGAGCAGTTCTTC